The sequence of this TCR beta chain was determined in a study of blood T cell repertoires in COVID-19. Study details: The cDNA or gDNA used as material had been derived from T cells, B-cell-depleted T cells, or PBMCs.

Participants were aged about 18 to 100 years from 20 to 30 US areas. Cohort allocation depended upon clinical history that participants reported. The table came from immunoSEQ multiplex PCR; TCRdb's copy has only in-frame clones and leaves some out. The top ten hold under 5.5% of the sample, which has more than 250,000 clones, around 87% seen once. The sequenced sample was PBMCs or T cells enriched from blood (not recorded which). The clonotype comes from a woman in her 30s who had recovered from COVID-19.

CDR3 residues: CASSDQGLTYEQYF. The CDR3 coding sequence is TGTGCCAGCAGTGATCAGGGCCTTACCTACGAGCAGTACTTC. V usage is TRBV2 and J usage is TRBJ2-7; tentatively, D is TRBD1 (5 bases). The CDR3 extends over 14 amino acids. The germline V gene has CDR1 SNHLY and CDR2 FYNNEI. Deletions cut 3 bases from V and 2 bases from J, with 11 bases between.